This T cell receptor beta chain emerged from a study of OX40 agonist ivuxolimab in advanced cancers. Generated by immunoSEQ multiplex PCR, the TCRdb table keeps only in-frame clones and is missing some. Among about 53,000 clones listed, 80% to 90% were seen once. The CDR3 is made up of 12 amino acids. V was cut by 5 bases and J by 8 bases, with 12 bases left in between. CDR1 and CDR2 from the germline V gene are SGHAT and FQNNGV. The starting material was CD4+ or CD8+ T cells sorted from blood, obtained in a trial of the OX40 agonist ivuxolimab. The V gene is TRBV11-2, the J gene TRBJ1-2; no firm D call. The clonotype originates from an adult with an advanced solid tumor such as melanoma, head and neck, liver or kidney cancer. The CDR3 protein is CASSLAGVGYTF. The DNA of the CDR3 is TGTGCCAGCAGCCTAGCTGGGGTGGGCTACACCTTC.